The 18 T cell receptor beta chains given below trace back to one sample, sequenced in a study of OX40 agonist ivuxolimab in advanced cancers. This table comes from immunoSEQ multiplex PCR, and its TCRdb copy is limited to in-frame clones, with some not included. The data hold over 30,000 clones, with over 80% observed a single time. Sample: CD4+ or CD8+ T cells sorted from blood, taken in a trial of the OX40 agonist ivuxolimab. All receptors come from an adult with an advanced solid tumor such as melanoma, head and neck, liver or kidney cancer.

The rearrangement joins TRBV6-1 to TRBJ1-5, with a possible D match to TRBD1 (6 bases). Trimming stripped 6 bases from V and 0 bases from J, with 9 bases between. The length of the CDR3 is 14 residues. Germline-derived CDR1 and CDR2 are MNHNS and SASEGT. CDR3 sequence (DNA): TGTGCCAGCAGGGGGGACACTAGCAATCAGCCCCAGCATTTT. Translating gives CASRGDTSNQPQHF.

V and J are TRBV2 and TRBJ2-3, with 7 bases matching TRBD2. J lost 0 bases, V lost 4 bases, and 1 base had no gene match. CDR3 length: 14 residues. Germline assignment: CDR1 SNHLY and CDR2 FYNNEI. CDR3 loop: CASSVSGSTDTQYF. The CDR3, as DNA: TGTGCCAGCAGTGTTAGCGGGAGCACAGATACGCAGTATTTT.

This sequence joins TRBV9 and TRBJ2-7; 12 bases are a match to TRBD2. This CDR3 is 14 amino acids long. The germline V gene has CDR1 SGDLS and CDR2 YYNGEE. V trimming: 3 bases; J trimming: 3 bases; junction bases outside the gene matches: 1. The CDR3 bases are TGTGCCAGCAGCGGGACTAGCGGGATCTACGAGCAGTACTTC. This sequence encodes CASSGTSGIYEQYF.

The chain recombines TRBV4-2 with TRBJ1-5; D unresolved. Germline V gene lookup returns CDR1 LGHNA and CDR2 YNFKEQ. The CDR3 is 16 residues long. Deletions cut 0 bases from V and 9 bases from J, with 18 bases between. CDR3 loop: CASSQDNDRPAGPQHF. As DNA, the CDR3 is TGTGCCAGCAGCCAAGATAATGATAGGCCCGCAGGGCCCCAGCATTTT.

The chain links TRBV19 to TRBJ1-2; D gene ambiguous. The CDR3 covers 14 residues. Trimming removed 5 bases from V and 1 base from J, with 11 bases in between. Germline assignment: CDR1 LNHDA and CDR2 SQIVND (reference sequence). DNA of the CDR3: TGTGCCAGTAGTCCGCCGGCTCATAACTATGGCTACACCTTC. Residues: CASSPPAHNYGYTF.

The V and J genes are TRBV4-1 and TRBJ1-2; D call uncertain. The CDR3 totals 15 residues. Trimming took off 7 bases at V and 1 base at J, with 16 bases between the two ends. CDR1 and CDR2 (germline): MGHRA, YSYEKL. CDR3 in amino acids: CASTRFSDVNYGYTF. In DNA form, the CDR3 reads TGCGCCAGCACGCGTTTCTCGGATGTTAACTATGGCTACACCTTC.

The J gene is TRBJ1-1, the V gene TRBV6-1; D not resolved. The V gene's germline CDR1 is MNHNS and CDR2 SASEGT. The CDR3 loop spans 13 amino acids. The germline V and J ends were trimmed by 6 bases and 4 bases, with 12 bases remaining between them. CDR3 in amino acids: CASSAVQVTEAFF. The CDR3 nucleotides are TGTGCCAGCAGCGCAGTCCAAGTCACTGAAGCTTTCTTT.

The chain recombines TRBV28 with TRBJ2-5, with TRBD1 matching over 7 bases. The germline gives CDR1 MDHEN, CDR2 SYDVKM. There are 14 residues in the CDR3. J was trimmed by 2 bases and V by 5 bases; bases with no gene match: 5. CDR3 amino acids: CASSPWDSQETQYF. In DNA, the CDR3 is TGTGCCAGCAGTCCCTGGGACAGTCAAGAGACCCAGTACTTC. Full variable domain (rest looked up from reference TRBV28 and TRBJ2-5): DVKVTQSSRYLVKRTGEKVFLECVQDMDHENMFWYRQDPGLGLRLIYFSYDVKMKEKGDIPEGYSVSREKKERFSLILESASTNQTSMYLCASSPWDSQETQYFGPGTRLLVL.

The V gene is TRBV19, the J gene TRBJ2-2; 7 bases are a match to TRBD1. V shed 0 bases and J 4 bases; nucleotides not matched to a gene: 8. The CDR3 loop spans 17 amino acids. Germline CDR1 is LNHDA and CDR2 is SQIVND (reference sequence). The CDR3 nucleotides read TGTGCCAGTAGTATAGATCTAAGGGGGCCCCGCACCGGGGAGCTGTTTTTT. Residues: CASSIDLRGPRTGELFF.

The J gene is TRBJ2-3, the V gene TRBV4-1; 7 bases match TRBD1. With 4 bases clipped from V and 3 bases from J, the junction kept 1 base outside the gene matches. CDR1 and CDR2 (germline): MGHRA, YSYEKL. The CDR3 is made up of 13 amino acids. In DNA, the CDR3 is TGCGCCAGCAGCCGACAGGGAACAGATACGCAGTATTTT. This encodes CASSRQGTDTQYF.

CDR3 nucleotide sequence: TGTGCCAGCAGCCTCTCCCCGGGTGGGGGGCCGAGCGGGGAGCTGTTTTTT. Residues: CASSLSPGGGPSGELFF. This sequence joins TRBV7-6 and TRBJ2-2, with D tentatively TRBD1 or TRBD2 (6 bases each). Trimming removed 5 bases at V and 7 bases at J, with 23 bases between. CDR3 size: 17 residues. Germline CDR1 is SGHVS and CDR2 is FNYEAQ.

J is TRBJ2-7 and V is TRBV30; D is possibly TRBD1 (7 bases). CDR3 length: 13 residues. Trimming took off 6 bases at V and 2 bases at J, with 14 bases between the two ends. In germline, CDR1 is GTSNPN, CDR2 SVGIG (reference sequence). This CDR3 is CACNRGGTYEQYF. DNA for the CDR3: TGTGCCTGTAACAGGGGCGGGACCTACGAGCAGTACTTC.

The V gene is TRBV28, the J gene TRBJ2-4; no firm D call. The germline CDR1 and CDR2 sequences are MDHEN and SYDVKM. The CDR3 has 14 amino acids. Trimming shortened V by 5 bases and J by 0 bases, and 8 bases separated the two germline ends. CDR3 nucleotides: TGTGCCAGCAGTCAGCTGCTAGCCAAAAACATTCAGTACTTC. Translation gives CASSQLLAKNIQYF.

The chain couples TRBV18 to TRBJ1-4, with unresolved D. V lost 3 bases, J lost 7 bases, and 12 bases lay in between. Per the germline V gene, CDR1 is KGHSH and CDR2 is LQKENI. CDR3 length: 14 residues. CDR3 nucleotides: TGTGCCAGCTCACCTGTACAGAGTGGTGAAAAACTGTTTTTT. This sequence encodes CASSPVQSGEKLFF. The variable domain in full, with the rest retrieved from reference TRBV18 and TRBJ1-4, is NAGVMQNPRHLVRRRGQEARLRCSPMKGHSHVYWYRQLPEEGLKFMVYLQKENIIDESGMPKERFSAEFPKEGPSILRIQQVVRGDSAAYFCASSPVQSGEKLFFGSGTQLSVL.

The CDR3 DNA reads as TGTGCTTGCCGGGTGGGAATTGATGTAGGTTATGGCTACACCTTC. As protein: CACRVGIDVGYGYTF. The V and J genes are TRBV28 and TRBJ1-2; D gene uncertain. Germline values: CDR1 MDHEN, CDR2 SYDVKM. The CDR3 has 15 amino acids.

The V gene is TRBV21-1, the J gene TRBJ1-1. TRBV21-1 is termed a pseudogene. CDR3 length: 12 residues. The CDR3 region is CASSKVYGEAFF. For the CDR3, the DNA is TGTGCCAGCAGCAAAGTTTACGGGGAAGCTTTCTTT.

The V call is TRBV19, the J call TRBJ2-5; tentative D call: TRBD1 (6 bases). This CDR3 comprises 16 residues. The V end was cut by 7 bases, the J end by 7 bases, with 25 bases between. Germline CDR1 LNHDA, CDR2 SQIVND (reference sequence). The CDR3 DNA reads as TGTGCCAGTACCCCTCAAGGGGGAGCGTCCCTGGGGACCCAGTACTTC. Its protein product is CASTPQGGASLGTQYF.

The chain is built from TRBV10-3 and TRBJ1-1, with D uncertain. The ends were cut back, 2 bases at V and 0 bases at J, with 7 bases in the middle. Germline CDR1 and CDR2: ENHRY and SYGVKD. The CDR3 spans 14 residues. The CDR3: CAISEGRVNTEAFF. CDR3 sequence (DNA): TGTGCCATCAGTGAGGGCAGAGTGAACACTGAAGCTTTCTTT.